The source of this TCR beta chain is a study of CD8 T cells in Susac syndrome. Trimming removed 7 bases from V and 3 bases from J, with 12 bases in between. The CDR3 extends over 13 amino acids. Reverse transcription of roughly 0.5 to 1 ug RNA was carried out with random hexamers. TCRdb reprocessed the immunoSEQ multiplex PCR reads via MiXCR and lists one record per CDR3 protein. Among around 110,000 distinct CDR3 sequences, roughly 95% were seen once, and the ten largest hold less than 0.15%. The receptor was derived from a human donor with Susac syndrome. The specimen was CD4+ T cells from PBMCs. V and J are TRBV12-3 or TRBV12-4 and TRBJ2-5; no definite D call. The CDR3 loop is CASTLLGKETQYF. CDR3 sequence (DNA): TGTGCCAGCACCCTCTTGGGTAAAGAGACCCAGTACTTC.